Below, 16 T cell receptor beta chains from the same sample are listed, as sequenced in a study of shared clonotypes between healthy human individuals. Selected positively for CCR7 and CD45RO-negative, naive CD8 cells excluded terminally differentiated effector memory CD45RA+ cells. TCRdb's table, derived via immunoSEQ multiplex PCR, lists solely in-frame clones and lacks some. The sample gives around 1.9 million clones, more than 85% of which show up once; over 1.5% is in the top ten. Sequencing was carried out using naive CD8+ T cells from PBMCs. These receptors were collected from a man aged 18-30 years in good health. Some clones in this sample may be carry-over from other donors' samples.

The CDR3, as DNA: TGTGCCAGTAGCCCGACTAGAACCGGGGAGCTGTTTTTT. It yields the protein CASSPTRTGELFF. V gene TRBV19 combines with J gene TRBJ2-2; weak D call: TRBD2 (6 bases). Germline loops: CDR1 LNHDA, CDR2 SQIVND (reference sequence). Trimming took off 6 bases at V and 5 bases at J, with 10 bases between the two ends. This CDR3 contains 13 residues. Based on the CDR3 plus reference TRBV19 and TRBJ2-2, the full variable domain is DGGITQSPKYLFRKEGQNVTLSCEQNLNHDAMYWYRQDPGQGLRLIYYSQIVNDFQKGDIAEGYSVSREKKESFPLTVTSAQKNPTAFYLCASSPTRTGELFFGEGSRLTVL.

The rearrangement joins TRBV7-9 to TRBJ2-7; TRBD1 matches 7 bases. The trim removed 6 bases at V and 2 bases at J, leaving 4 bases unmatched. Germline values: CDR1 SEHNR, CDR2 FQNEAQ (reference sequence). There are 13 residues in the CDR3. CDR3 bases: TGTGCCAGCAGGACAGGGTCAACCTACGAGCAGTACTTC. Translated, it gives CASRTGSTYEQYF.

CDR3 bases: TGTGCCAGCAGCCTCCTGGGAGCGGGAAACAATGAGCAGTTCTTC. Protein sequence: CASSLLGAGNNEQFF. The J gene is TRBJ2-1, the V gene TRBV7-7; the match to TRBD2 covers 7 bases. The germline V gene has CDR1 SSHAT and CDR2 FNYEAQ (reference sequence). V was clipped by 5 bases and J by 5 bases; unmatched bases: 9. CDR3 length: 15 residues.

This chain connects TRBV27 to TRBJ1-2; TRBD1 matches 7 bases. The CDR3 has 14 residues. Germline V gene data show CDR1 as MNHEY and CDR2 as SMNVEV (reference sequence). The V segment lost 6 bases and the J segment 3 bases; nucleotides outside the gene matches: 7. The CDR3 region has the DNA TGTGCCAGCAGGGGGACAGTGACCCACTATGGCTACACCTTC. It specifies CASRGTVTHYGYTF.

The chain is built from TRBV27 and TRBJ2-1; D possibly matches TRBD1 or TRBD2 (5 bases each). CDR3 size: 13 residues. Germline lookup yields CDR1 MNHEY and CDR2 SMNVEV (reference sequence). V dropped 6 bases and J dropped 9 bases, with 15 bases sitting between them. The CDR3 sequence: CASRRDGESEQFF. For the CDR3, the DNA is TGTGCCAGCAGACGGGACGGCGAGTCTGAGCAGTTCTTC.

CDR3: CASTESAGQGPNEQFF. The CDR3 region has the DNA TGTGCCAGTACCGAGTCAGCGGGACAGGGTCCCAATGAGCAGTTCTTC. This rearrangement joins TRBV19 to TRBJ2-1, with 9 bases identical to TRBD1. Germline V gives CDR1 LNHDA, CDR2 SQIVND (reference sequence). The CDR3 sequence is 16 residues long. Trimming took 7 bases from V and 6 from J; bases not matched to a gene: 13.

This clone has more than one count but fewer than ten. V usage is TRBV9 and J usage is TRBJ1-1; no firm D call. V was clipped by 0 bases and J by 0 bases, with 9 bases between them. In germline, CDR1 is SGDLS, CDR2 YYNGEE. This CDR3 has 15 amino acids. CDR3 amino acids: CASSVGRIMNTEAFF. Here the CDR3 DNA reads TGTGCCAGCAGCGTAGGAAGGATCATGAACACTGAAGCTTTCTTT.

With regard to this clone: The sample contains more than one DNA sequence encoding this CDR3. The V and J genes are TRBV7-9 and TRBJ2-7; TRBD1 aligns across 7 bases. Per the germline V gene, CDR1 is SEHNR and CDR2 is FQNEAQ (reference sequence). Germline trimming cut 5 bases from V and 6 bases from J; bases unmatched to any gene: 4. The CDR3 is made up of 12 amino acids. The CDR3 sequence: CASSRGGGEQYF. In DNA form, the CDR3 reads TGTGCCAGCAGCCGAGGGGGCGGCGAGCAGTACTTC.

A single count supports this clone. Other DNA variants within this sample encode the same CDR3. The DNA for the CDR3 is TGTGCCAGCAGCTTAGACAGGGGGCCCTACAATGAGCAGTTCTTC. Amino acid sequence: CASSLDRGPYNEQFF. V usage is TRBV7-3 and J usage is TRBJ2-1; 10 bases are shared with TRBD1. V lost 2 bases and J lost 2; bases outside the gene matches: 0. There are 15 residues in the CDR3. Per germline, CDR1 SGHTA and CDR2 FQGTGA.

The chain links TRBV11-2 to TRBJ1-2; D is uncertain. V shed 4 bases and J shed 5 bases, with 5 bases lying between them. The CDR3 spans 11 residues. Looked up from germline, CDR1 is SGHAT and CDR2 is FQNNGV. CDR3 coding DNA: TGTGCCAGCAGCTCTGGGTATGGCTACACCTTC. It is translated as CASSSGYGYTF.

The chain joins TRBV29-1 to TRBJ2-1; TRBD2 aligns across 7 bases. The CDR3 length is 12 residues. Trimming at V came to 7 bases and at J to 5 bases, leaving 5 bases not matched to a gene. Germline V gene lookup returns CDR1 SQVTM and CDR2 ANQGSEA. Here the CDR3 reads CSAGLADNEQFF. CDR3 DNA sequence: TGCAGCGCGGGGCTAGCGGACAATGAGCAGTTCTTC.

V gene TRBV6-5 combines with J gene TRBJ2-3; 7 bases align to TRBD1. The CDR3 covers 15 residues. Germline V gene data show CDR1 as MNHEY and CDR2 as SVGAGI. Trimming cost V 4 bases and J 2 bases; bases outside gene matches: 6. The CDR3 DNA is TGTGCCAGCAGTTCCACGACAGGGTACACAGATACGCAGTATTTT. It encodes CASSSTTGYTDTQYF.

The V and J genes are TRBV6-6 and TRBJ2-1, with 11 bases that match TRBD2. Trimming took 1 base from V and 8 from J; bases not matched to a gene: 1. From germline, CDR1 is MNHNY and CDR2 SVGAGI (reference sequence). The CDR3 runs to 14 residues. The CDR3 bases are TGTGCCAGCAGTTACTATAGCGGGAGGGATGAGCAGTTCTTC. Protein sequence: CASSYYSGRDEQFF.

This chain uses TRBV4-3 with TRBJ2-7; no reliable D call. V lost 4 bases and J lost 3, with 10 bases in between. The length of the CDR3 is 13 residues. CDR1 and CDR2 from the germline V gene are LGHNA and YSLEER. The CDR3, as DNA: TGCGCCAGCAGCCCCGGTCCCGACTACGAGCAGTACTTC. Its protein is CASSPGPDYEQYF.

To note about this clone: The same CDR3 also results from other DNA sequences found in this sample. This chain uses TRBV27 with TRBJ2-1, with TRBD2 as a possible D gene (6 bases). V lost 3 bases and J lost 1, with 10 bases in between. Germline V gives CDR1 MNHEY, CDR2 SMNVEV (reference sequence). CDR3 length equals 15 residues. In DNA, the CDR3 is TGTGCCAGCAGTTTTTCGGGAGTTTCCTACAATGAGCAGTTCTTC. As protein: CASSFSGVSYNEQFF.

This sequence joins TRBV27 and TRBJ2-7, with 13 bases that match TRBD2. From germline, CDR1 is MNHEY and CDR2 SMNVEV (reference sequence). The length of the CDR3 is 15 residues. V lost 6 bases, J lost 0 bases, and 2 bases stayed unmatched. The CDR3, as DNA: TGTGCCAGCAGCACTAGCGGGAGGGCCTCCTACGAGCAGTACTTC. Protein sequence: CASSTSGRASYEQYF.